Shown below are 31 T cell receptor beta chains from a single sample sequenced in a study of blood T cell repertoires in COVID-19. Libraries were prepared by immunoSEQ multiplex PCR; TCRdb keeps only in-frame clonotypes and omits some of them. The table records about 230,000 clones, about 83% of them present only once. Sequenced: peripheral blood. The receptors derive from a woman in her 30s with COVID-19, enrolled during active disease.

This chain connects TRBV7-9 to TRBJ2-5; 11 nucleotides align to TRBD2. V was pared by 5 bases and J by 4 bases, with 6 bases of the junction left unmatched. Germline V CDR1 and CDR2: SEHNR, FQNEAQ (reference sequence). The CDR3 extends over 15 amino acids. The CDR3, as DNA: TGTGCCAGCAGCCTCACTAGCGGGAGATCAGAGACCCAGTACTTC. Translation: CASSLTSGRSETQYF.

This sequence joins TRBV7-2 and TRBJ2-7; TRBD2 matches 9 bases. CDR3 length: 14 residues. The junction had 7 bases not matched to a gene; V was cut back by 8 bases and J by 2 bases. Germline assignment: CDR1 SGHTA and CDR2 FQGNSA. The CDR3 region has the DNA TGTGCCAGCTCACAAGCGGGGGGAACCTACGAGCAGTACTTC. Its translation is CASSQAGGTYEQYF.

This clone appeared a few times. The chain is built from TRBV7-9 and TRBJ2-7, with 9 bases fitting TRBD2. The germline gives CDR1 SEHNR, CDR2 FQNEAQ (reference sequence). This CDR3 contains 14 residues. J lost 3 bases, V lost 4 bases, and 4 bases had no gene match. DNA of the CDR3: TGTGCCAGCAGCTCGACTAGCGGCATCTACGAGCAGTACTTC. Translated: CASSSTSGIYEQYF.

This clone was counted only a few times. This chain uses TRBV11-1 with TRBJ2-1; 7 nucleotides agree with TRBD2. J gave up 5 bases and V 1 base, and 5 bases lay outside the gene matches. Germline values: CDR1 SGHAT, CDR2 FQDESV (reference sequence). The CDR3 consists of 15 residues. The CDR3 coding sequence is TGTGCCAGCAGCTTAGACCCGGGAGGTCACAATGAGCAGTTCTTC. Its translation: CASSLDPGGHNEQFF.

This chain links TRBV27 with TRBJ2-5, with D perhaps matching TRBD2 (5 bases). V was trimmed by 7 bases and J by 9 bases, leaving 12 bases between them. The CDR3 totals 11 residues. CDR1 and CDR2 (germline): MNHEY, SMNVEV (reference sequence). CDR3 region: CASMERRAQYF. Written as DNA, the CDR3 is TGTGCCAGCATGGAGAGGCGGGCCCAGTACTTC.

The chain is built from TRBV15 and TRBJ1-1; D remains unclear. CDR3 length equals 15 residues. Germline CDR1 reads LNHNV; CDR2 reads YYDKDF (reference sequence). V lost 0 bases, J lost 1 base, and 9 bases lay in between. The DNA for the CDR3 is TGTGCCACCAGCAGAGACTACAGCCAGAACACTGAAGCTTTCTTT. Residues: CATSRDYSQNTEAFF.

The chain couples TRBV11-2 to TRBJ1-1, with no clear D. CDR3 size: 16 residues. The germline V gene has CDR1 SGHAT and CDR2 FQNNGV. V lost 1 base and J lost 3, with 15 bases in between. CDR3: CASSLVRGVWDTEAFF. The CDR3 DNA follows: TGTGCCAGCAGCTTAGTACGCGGAGTATGGGACACTGAAGCTTTCTTT. The entire variable domain, with the rest obtained from reference TRBV11-2 and TRBJ1-1, is as follows: EAGVAQSPRYKIIEKRQSVAFWCNPISGHATLYWYQQILGQGPKLLIQFQNNGVVDDSQLPKDRFSAERLKGVDSTLKIQPAKLEDSAVYLCASSLVRGVWDTEAFFGQGTRLTVV.

This chain uses TRBV27 with TRBJ2-5; TRBD1 matches 7 bases. Germline trimming cut 4 bases from V and 4 bases from J; bases unmatched to any gene: 6. This CDR3 has 14 residues. Per the germline V gene, CDR1 is MNHEY and CDR2 is SMNVEV (reference sequence). CDR3 nucleotide sequence: TGTGCCAGCAGTTCGACAGGGAGAAGAGAGACCCAGTACTTC. It translates to CASSSTGRRETQYF.

Comment on this clone: The sample carries other DNA sequences with the same CDR3. The rearrangement links TRBV10-3 to TRBJ1-1, with D perhaps TRBD1 (6 bases). This CDR3 contains 13 residues. CDR1 is ENHRY and CDR2 is SYGVKD in the germline V gene. V lost 3 bases to trimming and J lost 2 bases, with 7 bases between them. The CDR3 DNA reads TGTGCCATCAGTGAACAGGGAAACACTGAAGCTTTCTTT. This gives the protein CAISEQGNTEAFF.

The CDR3 DNA is TGTGCCAGCAGCAAAAAAGGACCCCTGAGTAAGGGGTACTATGGCTACACCTTC. This translates into CASSKKGPLSKGYYGYTF. The chain is built from TRBV21-1 and TRBJ1-2; the listed D gene, TRBD1, was not tested against the DNA. TRBV21-1 is given as a pseudogene. The CDR3 is 18 residues long.

The chain carries TRBV28 and TRBJ2-4; 9 nucleotides agree with TRBD1. The V segment lost 4 bases and the J segment 7 bases; nucleotides outside the gene matches: 8. Looked up from germline, CDR1 is MDHEN and CDR2 is SYDVKM. The CDR3 sequence is 15 residues long. The CDR3 bases are TGTGCCAGCAGTTCCTCCGGGACAGGGCCCAACATTCAGTACTTC. As protein: CASSSSGTGPNIQYF.

This chain connects TRBV30 to TRBJ2-1, with 7 bases aligning to TRBD1. The germline CDR1 and CDR2 sequences are GTSNPN and SVGIG (reference sequence). Unmatched junction bases numbered 2, after V lost 4 bases and J lost 2 bases. This CDR3 comprises 13 residues. The CDR3 reads CAWTRGTYNEQFF. The CDR3 DNA is TGTGCCTGGACCAGGGGGACCTACAATGAGCAGTTCTTC.

The gene calls are TRBV5-4 and TRBJ2-7; the match to TRBD2 covers 7 bases. V dropped 2 bases and J dropped 6; count of bases not matched to a gene: 17. The V gene's germline CDR1 is SGHNT and CDR2 YYREEE (reference sequence). The CDR3 totals 17 residues. The CDR3: CASSLISTAGESFEQYF. CDR3 nucleotides: TGTGCCAGCAGCTTAATTTCCACGGCGGGAGAATCGTTCGAGCAGTACTTC.

The rearrangement joins TRBV5-1 to TRBJ2-7; D is possibly TRBD2 (5 bases). Trimming shortened V by 4 bases and J by 4 bases, and 15 bases separated the two germline ends. Germline V gene data show CDR1 as SGHRS and CDR2 as YFSETQ. There are 14 residues in the CDR3. The CDR3 DNA follows: TGCGCCAGCAGCCCGGGATTACCGGGATACGAGCAGTACTTC. Translation gives CASSPGLPGYEQYF.

The rearrangement uses TRBV7-8 and TRBJ2-7; D is unresolved. The germline V gene encodes CDR1 SGHVS and CDR2 FQNEAQ. The CDR3 is 15 amino acids. V gave up 3 bases and J gave up 0 bases, with 12 bases separating them. The CDR3 region has the DNA TGTGCCAGCAGCTTCCAGAGACTGAGCTCCTACGAGCAGTACTTC. Translated, it gives CASSFQRLSSYEQYF.

The V gene is TRBV28, the J gene TRBJ2-5; no firm D call. Per germline, CDR1 MDHEN and CDR2 SYDVKM. V was trimmed by 6 bases and J by 7 bases, leaving 18 bases between them. There are 14 residues in the CDR3. CDR3: CASSLAFTSGTQYF. The CDR3 DNA reads as TGTGCCAGCAGCCTTGCGTTCACTTCAGGGACCCAGTACTTC.

This clone was counted a few times. The rearrangement uses TRBV6-5 and TRBJ1-3; 8 bases are shared with TRBD1. This CDR3 contains 16 residues. The ends lost 3 bases at V and 1 base at J; junction bases unmatched: 5. Germline V lookup: CDR1 MNHEY, CDR2 SVGAGI. The CDR3 DNA is TGTGCCAGCAGTTATCAAAGGACAGGGTCTGGAAACACCATATATTTT. This translates into CASSYQRTGSGNTIYF.

This sequence joins TRBV5-8 and TRBJ2-7, with 11 positions matching TRBD2. The CDR3 sequence is 13 residues long. CDR1 is SGHTS, CDR2 YDEGEE, per germline. V was clipped by 2 bases and J by 5 bases; unmatched bases: 0. CDR3 loop: CASSFSGGDEQYF. The CDR3, as DNA: TGTGCCAGCAGCTTTAGCGGGGGGGACGAGCAGTACTTC.

DNA of the CDR3: TGTGCCACCAGTGATCAACAGGGGGCCTCCGAGCAGTACTTC. It is translated as CATSDQQGASEQYF. The chain employs TRBV24-1 and TRBJ2-7, with TRBD1 matching over 9 bases. Germline V gene data show CDR1 as KGHDR and CDR2 as SFDVKD. The CDR3 has 14 amino acids. V was clipped by 3 bases and J by 6 bases; unmatched bases: 5.

This chain links TRBV5-5 with TRBJ2-7, with D maybe TRBD1 (6 bases). The CDR3 has 14 residues. Trimming removed 0 bases from V and 1 base from J, with 8 bases in between. Per germline, CDR1 SGHKS and CDR2 YYEKEE (reference sequence). The CDR3 protein is CASSLVGGSYEQYF. As DNA, the CDR3 is TGTGCCAGCAGCTTGGTAGGGGGTTCCTACGAGCAGTACTTC.

The chain links TRBV18 to TRBJ2-7; 9 bases line up with TRBD1. The CDR3 spans 15 residues. V lost 6 bases and J lost 3; bases outside the gene matches: 9. Germline V gene sequence: CDR1 KGHSH, CDR2 LQKENI. This chain's CDR3 is CASSLSGTGYYEQYF. In nucleotides, the CDR3 is TGTGCCAGCTCCCTAAGCGGGACAGGGTACTACGAGCAGTACTTC.

V gene TRBV2 combines with J gene TRBJ1-5, with a possible D match to TRBD1 (5 bases). The CDR3 runs 14 residues. CDR1 SNHLY and CDR2 FYNNEI come from the germline V gene. With 1 base removed from V and 6 bases from J, the gap between germline ends came to 10 bases. As DNA, the CDR3 is TGTGCCAGCAGTGAAGGTCGGGGGGTTCAGCCCCAGCATTTT. Its translation is CASSEGRGVQPQHF.

V gene TRBV24-1 combines with J gene TRBJ2-1; TRBD1 matches at 9 bases. CDR3 length: 17 residues. Germline CDR1 KGHDR, CDR2 SFDVKD. The V segment lost 4 bases and the J segment 9 bases; nucleotides outside the gene matches: 15. The CDR3 sequence is CATSDGTGKFGTSEQFF. CDR3 nucleotides: TGTGCCACCAGTGACGGGACAGGGAAGTTCGGAACATCTGAGCAGTTCTTC.

This chain uses TRBV18 with TRBJ1-1, with D tentatively TRBD1 (6 bases). V was cut by 3 bases and J by 6 bases, with 8 bases left in between. Germline V lookup: CDR1 KGHSH, CDR2 LQKENI. CDR3 length: 12 residues. The CDR3 nucleotides read TGTGCCAGCTCACCCCAGGGGCCTGAAGCTTTCTTT. Residues: CASSPQGPEAFF.

J is TRBJ2-1 and V is TRBV14; 9 bases map to TRBD2. This CDR3 contains 15 residues. V lost 4 bases, J lost 3 bases, and 4 bases stayed unmatched. The V gene's germline CDR1 is SGHDN and CDR2 FVKESK. The CDR3 bases are TGTGCCAGCAGCCCCTGGCGGGAGGGCTACAATGAGCAGTTCTTC. Its translation is CASSPWREGYNEQFF.

This clone has just a few counts. V is TRBV6-2 or TRBV6-3 and J is TRBJ2-7; D not certain. Trimming took off 5 bases at V and 0 bases at J, with 17 bases between the two ends. Germline V gene sequence: CDR1 MNHEY, CDR2 SVGEGT. CDR3 length: 16 residues. The CDR3 coding sequence is TGTGCCAGCAGTCGTCGACGGGTCCTTACCTCCTACGAGCAGTACTTC. Encoded protein: CASSRRRVLTSYEQYF.

This clone was seen repeatedly, ten times or more. The J gene is TRBJ2-7, the V gene TRBV7-8, with a weak D call TRBD1 (6 bases). Trimming took 1 base from V and 2 from J, leaving 12 bases between them. Germline values: CDR1 SGHVS, CDR2 FQNEAQ. The CDR3 runs 15 residues. CDR3 coding DNA: TGTGCCAGCAGCTTAGGATGGCAGGGGACCTACGAGCAGTACTTC. This translates into CASSLGWQGTYEQYF.

For the CDR3, the DNA is TGTGCCAGTAGTATAGTACAGGGATCCTACGAGCAGTACTTC. This encodes CASSIVQGSYEQYF. V and J are TRBV19 and TRBJ2-7, with a possible D match to TRBD1 (6 bases). Germline-derived CDR1 and CDR2 are LNHDA and SQIVND (reference sequence). The CDR3 runs to 14 residues. V lost 1 base and J lost 1, with 8 bases in between.

The V gene is TRBV19, the J gene TRBJ2-1, with 8 bases matching TRBD2. The J segment lost 0 bases and the V segment lost 4 bases, leaving 2 bases of the junction unmatched. Per germline, CDR1 LNHDA and CDR2 SQIVND (reference sequence). CDR3 length: 15 residues. CDR3 coding DNA: TGTGCCAGTAGTAGTGCGGGGGGCTCCTACAATGAGCAGTTCTTC. Translation gives CASSSAGGSYNEQFF.

This clone was seen a single time. The chain joins TRBV11-2 to TRBJ2-7; 13 bases fit TRBD2. After removal of 5 bases from V and 6 bases from J, the junction contained 7 bases not matched to a gene. The CDR3 covers 15 residues. Germline loops: CDR1 SGHAT, CDR2 FQNNGV. The CDR3 sequence: CASSLLAGGLGEQYF. CDR3 sequence (DNA): TGTGCCAGCAGCCTACTAGCGGGGGGGCTCGGCGAGCAGTACTTC. Using reference TRBV11-2 and TRBJ2-7 for the parts outside the CDR3, the full variable domain is EAGVAQSPRYKIIEKRQSVAFWCNPISGHATLYWYQQILGQGPKLLIQFQNNGVVDDSQLPKDRFSAERLKGVDSTLKIQPAKLEDSAVYLCASSLLAGGLGEQYFGPGTRLTVT.

CDR3 coding DNA: TGCGCCAGCAGGGACAGGGATCAATTCTCCTACGAGCAGTACTTC. Amino acids: CASRDRDQFSYEQYF. V gene TRBV10-2 combines with J gene TRBJ2-7, with 8 bases lining up with TRBD1. This CDR3 region has 15 residues. The germline V gene has CDR1 WSHSY and CDR2 SAAADI. After removal of 6 bases from V and 0 bases from J, the junction contained 7 bases not matched to a gene.